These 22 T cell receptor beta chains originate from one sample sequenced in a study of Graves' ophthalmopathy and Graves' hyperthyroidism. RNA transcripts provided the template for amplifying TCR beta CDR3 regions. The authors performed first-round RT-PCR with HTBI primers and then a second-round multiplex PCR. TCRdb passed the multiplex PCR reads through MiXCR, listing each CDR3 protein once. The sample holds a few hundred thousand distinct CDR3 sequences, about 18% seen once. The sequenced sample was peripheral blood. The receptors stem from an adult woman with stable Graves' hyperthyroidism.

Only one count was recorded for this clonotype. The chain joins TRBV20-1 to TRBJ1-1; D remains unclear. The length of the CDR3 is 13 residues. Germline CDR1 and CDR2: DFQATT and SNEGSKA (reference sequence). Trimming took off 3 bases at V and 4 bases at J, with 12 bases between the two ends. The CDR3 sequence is CSASEGEATEAFF. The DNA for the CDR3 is TGCAGTGCTAGCGAGGGAGAGGCCACTGAAGCTTTCTTT.

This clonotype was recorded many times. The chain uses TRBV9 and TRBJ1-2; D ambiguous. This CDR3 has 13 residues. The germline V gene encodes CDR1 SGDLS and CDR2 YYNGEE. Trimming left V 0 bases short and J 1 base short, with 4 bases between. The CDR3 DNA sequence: TGTGCCAGCAGCGTAGACAATAACTATGGCTACACCTTC. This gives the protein CASSVDNNYGYTF.

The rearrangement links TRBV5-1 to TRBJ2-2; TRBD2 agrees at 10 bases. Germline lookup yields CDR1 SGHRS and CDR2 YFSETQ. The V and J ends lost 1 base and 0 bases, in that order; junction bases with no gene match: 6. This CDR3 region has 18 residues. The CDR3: CASSLQTSGLANTGELFF. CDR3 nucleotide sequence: TGCGCCAGCAGCTTGCAGACTAGCGGGCTAGCGAACACCGGGGAGCTGTTTTTT.

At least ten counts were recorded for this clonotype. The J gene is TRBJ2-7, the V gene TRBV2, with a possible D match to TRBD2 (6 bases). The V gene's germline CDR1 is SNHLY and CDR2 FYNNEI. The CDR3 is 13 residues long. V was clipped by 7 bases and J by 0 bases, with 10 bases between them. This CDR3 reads CASTREHSYEQYF. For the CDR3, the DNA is TGTGCCAGCACCCGGGAGCACTCCTACGAGCAGTACTTC.

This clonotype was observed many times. The CDR3 region is CASNRERNTGELFF. In DNA form, the CDR3 reads TGTGCCAGCAACAGGGAGAGGAACACCGGGGAGCTGTTTTTT. The chain uses TRBV12-3 or TRBV12-4 and TRBJ2-2, with a weak D call TRBD1 (6 bases). The CDR3 is 14 residues long. V was trimmed by 7 bases and J by 1 base, leaving 10 bases between them.

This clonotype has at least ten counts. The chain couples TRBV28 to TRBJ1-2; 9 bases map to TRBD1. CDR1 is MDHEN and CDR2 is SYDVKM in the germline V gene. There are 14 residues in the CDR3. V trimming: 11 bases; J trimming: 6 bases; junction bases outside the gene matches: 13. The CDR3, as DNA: TGTGCCGGCACCCTCCAGGACAGGGGAAATGGCTACACCTTC. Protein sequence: CAGTLQDRGNGYTF.

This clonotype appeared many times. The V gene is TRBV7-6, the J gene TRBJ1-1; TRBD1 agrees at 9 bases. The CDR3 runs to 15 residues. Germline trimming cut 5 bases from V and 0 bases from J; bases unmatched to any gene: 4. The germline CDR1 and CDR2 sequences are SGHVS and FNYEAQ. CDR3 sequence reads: CASSKNRGLNTEAFF. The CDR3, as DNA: TGTGCCAGCAGCAAGAACAGGGGGCTGAACACTGAAGCTTTCTTT.

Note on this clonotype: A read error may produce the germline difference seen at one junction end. The CDR3 region is CAGSLTGNTEAFF. The CDR3 DNA reads as TGTGCCGGCTCACTGACAGGGAACACTGAAGCTTTCTTT. J is TRBJ1-1 and V is TRBV18; the D gene is possibly TRBD1 (6 bases). CDR3 length equals 13 residues. The germline CDR1 and CDR2 sequences are KGHSH and LQKENI. Full variable domain (remainder filled in from reference TRBV18 and TRBJ1-1): NAGVMQNPRHLVRRRGQEARLRCSPMKGHSHVYWYRQLPEEGLKFMVYLQKENIIDESGMPKERFSAEFPKEGPSILRIQQVVRGDSAAYFCAGSLTGNTEAFFGQGTRLTVV.

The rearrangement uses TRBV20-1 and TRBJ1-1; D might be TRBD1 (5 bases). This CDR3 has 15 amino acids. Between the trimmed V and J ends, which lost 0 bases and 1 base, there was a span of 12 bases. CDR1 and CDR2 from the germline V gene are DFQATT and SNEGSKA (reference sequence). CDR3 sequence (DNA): TGCAGTGCTAGAGACGTGGGACGGGAGAACACTGAAGCTTTCTTT. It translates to CSARDVGRENTEAFF.

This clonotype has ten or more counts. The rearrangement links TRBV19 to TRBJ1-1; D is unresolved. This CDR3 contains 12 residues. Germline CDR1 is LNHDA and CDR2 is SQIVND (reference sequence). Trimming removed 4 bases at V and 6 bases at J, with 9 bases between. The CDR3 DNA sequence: TGTGCCAGTAGTAAATTTCTTTCTGAAGCTTTCTTT. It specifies CASSKFLSEAFF.

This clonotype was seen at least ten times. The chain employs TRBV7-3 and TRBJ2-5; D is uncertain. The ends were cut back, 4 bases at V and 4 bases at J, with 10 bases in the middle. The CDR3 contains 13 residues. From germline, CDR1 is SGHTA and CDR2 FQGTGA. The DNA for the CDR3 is TGTGCCAGCAGCTCCCCCCTAGGAGAGACCCAGTACTTC. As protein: CASSSPLGETQYF.

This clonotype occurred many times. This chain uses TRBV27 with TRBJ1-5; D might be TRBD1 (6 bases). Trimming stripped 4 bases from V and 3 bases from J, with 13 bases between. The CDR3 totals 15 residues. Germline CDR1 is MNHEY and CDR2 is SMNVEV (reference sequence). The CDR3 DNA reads TGTGCCAGCAGTTCGGCGGCAGGGGTCAATCAGCCCCAGCATTTT. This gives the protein CASSSAAGVNQPQHF.

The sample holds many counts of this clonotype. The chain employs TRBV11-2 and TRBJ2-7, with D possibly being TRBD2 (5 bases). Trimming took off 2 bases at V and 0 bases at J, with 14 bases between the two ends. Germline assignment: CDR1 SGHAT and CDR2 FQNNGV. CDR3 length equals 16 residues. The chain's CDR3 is CASSLRSSRSSYEQYF. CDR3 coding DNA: TGTGCCAGCAGCTTAAGGTCTAGCCGAAGCTCCTACGAGCAGTACTTC. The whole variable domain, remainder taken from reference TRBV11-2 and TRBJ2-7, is EAGVAQSPRYKIIEKRQSVAFWCNPISGHATLYWYQQILGQGPKLLIQFQNNGVVDDSQLPKDRFSAERLKGVDSTLKIQPAKLEDSAVYLCASSLRSSRSSYEQYFGPGTRLTVT.

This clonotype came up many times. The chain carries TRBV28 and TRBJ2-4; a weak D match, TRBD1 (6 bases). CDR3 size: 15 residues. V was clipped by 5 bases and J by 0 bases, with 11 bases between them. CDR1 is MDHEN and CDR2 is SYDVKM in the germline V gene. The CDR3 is CASSPTGIAKNIQYF. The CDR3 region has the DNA TGTGCCAGCAGTCCCACAGGGATAGCCAAAAACATTCAGTACTTC.

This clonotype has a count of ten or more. The CDR3 loop is CASSLWAGIYEQYF. In nucleotides, the CDR3 is TGTGCCAGCAGCTTATGGGCGGGAATTTACGAGCAGTACTTC. The chain employs TRBV7-2 and TRBJ2-7, with D perhaps TRBD2 (6 bases). V was trimmed by 2 bases and J by 4 bases, leaving 12 bases between them. Per the germline V gene, CDR1 is SGHTA and CDR2 is FQGNSA. CDR3 length: 14 residues.

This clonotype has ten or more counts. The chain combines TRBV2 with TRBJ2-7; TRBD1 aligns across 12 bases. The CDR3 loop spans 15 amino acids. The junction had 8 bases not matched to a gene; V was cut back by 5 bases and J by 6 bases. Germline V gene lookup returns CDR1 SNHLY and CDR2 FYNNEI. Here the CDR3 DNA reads TGTGCCAGCAGTCCCCGGGGGACAGGGGGCTTCGAGCAGTACTTC. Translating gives CASSPRGTGGFEQYF.

In nucleotides, the CDR3 is TGTGCCAGCAGCCGACTAGCTGGGGCCAACGTCCTGACTTTC. It translates to CASSRLAGANVLTF. The chain has TRBV7-2 and TRBJ2-6; possibly TRBD2 for D (6 bases). Deletions cut 5 bases from V and 2 bases from J, with 7 bases between. CDR1 and CDR2 (germline): SGHTA, FQGNSA. This CDR3 has 14 amino acids.

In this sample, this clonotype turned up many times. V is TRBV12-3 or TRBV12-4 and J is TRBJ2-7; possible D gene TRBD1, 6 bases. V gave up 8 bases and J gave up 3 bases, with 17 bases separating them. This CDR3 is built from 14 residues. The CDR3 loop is CASREKDSLYEQYF. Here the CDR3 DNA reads TGTGCCAGCCGCGAAAAGGACAGTCTCTACGAGCAGTACTTC.

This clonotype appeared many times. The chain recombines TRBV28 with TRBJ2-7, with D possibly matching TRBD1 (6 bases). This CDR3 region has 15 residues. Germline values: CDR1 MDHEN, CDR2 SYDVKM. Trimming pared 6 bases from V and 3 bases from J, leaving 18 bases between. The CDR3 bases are TGTGCCAGCAGGTCCTTCCGGGACAACTTCTACGAGCAGTACTTC. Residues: CASRSFRDNFYEQYF.

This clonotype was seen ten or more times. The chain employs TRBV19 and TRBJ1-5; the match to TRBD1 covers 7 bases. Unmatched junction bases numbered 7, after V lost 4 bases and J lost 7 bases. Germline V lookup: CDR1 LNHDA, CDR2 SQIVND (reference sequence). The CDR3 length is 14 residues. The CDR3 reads CASSRGQAKQPQHF. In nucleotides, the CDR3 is TGTGCCAGTAGTAGAGGACAGGCTAAGCAGCCCCAGCATTTT.

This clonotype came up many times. CDR3 amino acids: CASSRGQGQNTGELFF. The CDR3 DNA is TGTGCCAGCAGCCGTGGACAGGGACAGAACACCGGGGAGCTGTTTTTT. The chain uses TRBV6-1 and TRBJ2-2; 8 nucleotides agree with TRBD1. Looked up from germline, CDR1 is MNHNS and CDR2 is SASEGT. The CDR3 runs to 16 residues. V shed 6 bases, J shed 1 base, and the junction held 7 bases outside the gene matches.

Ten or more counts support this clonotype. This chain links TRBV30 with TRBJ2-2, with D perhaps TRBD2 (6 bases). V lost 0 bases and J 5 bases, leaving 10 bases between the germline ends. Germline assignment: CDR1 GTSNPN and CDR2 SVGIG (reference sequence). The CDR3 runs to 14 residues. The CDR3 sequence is CAWSVGRQTGELFF. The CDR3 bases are TGTGCCTGGAGTGTCGGGAGACAGACCGGGGAGCTGTTTTTT. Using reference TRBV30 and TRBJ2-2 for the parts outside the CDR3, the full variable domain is SQTIHQWPATLVQPVGSPLSLECTVEGTSNPNLYWYRQAAGRGLQLLFYSVGIGQISSEVPQNLSASRPQDRQFILSSKKLLLSDSGFYLCAWSVGRQTGELFFGEGSRLTVL.